These T cell receptor beta chains were read from a single sample in a study of cytomegalovirus exposure and HLA in healthy donors. The table came from immunoSEQ multiplex PCR; TCRdb's copy has only in-frame clones and leaves some out. The repertoire consists of around 200,000 clones, with around 86% occurring once and the leading ten covering more than 6%. Sequencing was performed on PBMCs. The source is a man aged 40-49 years in good health and CMV-seropositive. Both conserved end residues are part of each CDR3.

J,V,CDR3
TRBJ1-1,TRBV6-1,CASRTGGQLEAFF
TRBJ2-5,TRBV25-1,CASQQETQYF
TRBJ2-2,TRBV9,CASTRTESNTGELFF
TRBJ2-1,TRBV14,CASSLDRYNEQFF
TRBJ2-3,TRBV25-1,CASSGPGTSGWLDTQYF
TRBJ1-2,TRBV28,CASSLTTRGYTF
TRBJ1-2,TRBV10-2,CASSERRVGYGYTF
TRBJ2-7,TRBV15,CATSGKRGGYYEQYF
TRBJ1-1,TRBV6-6,CASSTYLNTEAFF
TRBJ2-1,TRBV13,CASSLAEAEKDEQFF
TRBJ1-2,TRBV5-1,CASSLAGNYGYTF
TRBJ2-7,TRBV10-3,CAIRRRGSIDYEQYF
TRBJ1-4,TRBV4-3,CASSQGRTGVALFF
TRBJ1-1,TRBV27,CASIKATGYFEAFF
TRBJ1-2,TRBV5-8,CASSTDRANYGYTF
TRBJ1-4,TRBV5-1,CASSLFHTGRNEKLFF
TRBJ2-2,TRBV4-3,CASSQDLGGTGELFF
TRBJ1-2,TRBV4-3,CASSQDRGPYGHTF